Sequencing of this T cell receptor (beta chain) was carried out in a study of post-analysis software for immune sequencing data. Study-wide context: Relapsing-remitting, secondary progressive and progressive-relapsing forms of multiple sclerosis all featured among disease courses.

Study results and limitations: Elevated frequency relative to controls characterized 4 or 5 TRBV segments in patients, TRBV5-6, TRBV5-1 and TRBV20-1 among them. Controls' normalized Chao1 diversity significantly exceeded that of multiple sclerosis patients.

CDR1 and CDR2 (germline): LNHNV, YYDKDF (reference sequence). CDR3 size: 17 residues. Between the trimmed V and J ends, which lost 5 bases and 2 bases, there was a span of 20 bases. cDNA libraries of TCR beta carried unique molecular identifiers. Each sample of about 0.95 to 11 million input T cells yielded 500,000 or so cDNA molecules, so each molecule approximated one T cell. TCRdb fed the PCR reads into MiXCR, producing one record per CDR3 protein. In the table there are 700,000 to 900,000 distinct CDR3 sequences, 46% of which are singletons. This clonotype was observed a few times. No antigen is known for it.

This clonotype originated in a girl aged 10 to 17 with multiple sclerosis. Input material: blood. The chain has TRBV15 and TRBJ2-3; D remains ambiguous. CDR3 loop: CATSVIGSAGYTDTQYF. Written as DNA, the CDR3 is TGTGCCACCAGCGTGATAGGGTCGGCAGGTTACACAGATACGCAGTATTTT.